These 28 T cell receptor beta chains were sequenced from one sample in a study of cytomegalovirus exposure and HLA in healthy donors. PCR was performed using 60 Vbeta and 13 Jbeta primers. Libraries were prepared by immunoSEQ multiplex PCR; TCRdb keeps only in-frame clonotypes and omits some of them. The profile shows some 150,000 clones, 80% of them singletons. The sample taken for sequencing was PBMCs. These receptors were collected from a man in his fifties in good health and CMV-seronegative.

The V call is TRBV7-9, the J call TRBJ2-3, with a tentative D call TRBD1 (6 bases). Germline V lookup: CDR1 SEHNR, CDR2 FQNEAQ (reference sequence). This CDR3 has 13 amino acids. The V gene lost 4 bases and the J gene lost 10 bases, with 15 bases spanning the gap. CDR3 in amino acids: CASSWGTGLAQYF. The CDR3 coding sequence is TGTGCCAGCAGCTGGGGCACAGGGCTCGCGCAGTATTTT.

This clone was counted a single time. The rearrangement uses TRBV6-1 and TRBJ2-7; the match to TRBD2 covers 10 bases. The CDR3 covers 15 residues. Germline loops: CDR1 MNHNS, CDR2 SASEGT. The junction had 7 bases not matched to a gene; V was cut back by 4 bases and J by 4 bases. CDR3 sequence reads: CASSGASGSFYEQYF. CDR3 nucleotides: TGTGCCAGCAGTGGAGCTAGCGGGAGTTTTTACGAGCAGTACTTC.

This chain connects TRBV28 to TRBJ2-3; 8 bases are shared with TRBD1. Germline V gene lookup returns CDR1 MDHEN and CDR2 SYDVKM. Unmatched junction bases numbered 8, after V lost 2 bases and J lost 4 bases. The CDR3 length is 16 residues. The CDR3 DNA sequence: TGTGCCAGCAGTTTACTGACAGGGGCTTCAGCAGATACGCAGTATTTT. This sequence encodes CASSLLTGASADTQYF.

The chain employs TRBV11-2 and TRBJ1-3; TRBD1 might be the D (5 bases). V was shortened by 5 bases and J by 1 base, with 9 bases between the two germline ends. The CDR3 has 14 amino acids. Germline V CDR1 and CDR2: SGHAT, FQNNGV. The CDR3, as DNA: TGTGCCAGCAGCAACCAGGGTTCTGGAAACACCATATATTTT. Its protein is CASSNQGSGNTIYF.

J is TRBJ2-7 and V is TRBV5-4; D remains ambiguous. Germline loops: CDR1 SGHNT, CDR2 YYREEE (reference sequence). The V and J ends lost 0 bases and 0 bases respectively, with 10 bases between them. This CDR3 has 15 residues. CDR3 loop: CASSLVRAFSYEQYF. The CDR3 DNA follows: TGTGCCAGCAGCTTGGTCCGAGCCTTCTCCTACGAGCAGTACTTC.

The V and J genes are TRBV2 and TRBJ2-1; D remains unclear. V was cut by 1 base and J by 7 bases, with 5 bases left in between. Germline V gene data show CDR1 as SNHLY and CDR2 as FYNNEI. The CDR3 runs to 12 residues. The CDR3 bases are TGTGCCAGCAGTGAAGAGAGAAATGAGCAGTTCTTC. Amino acids: CASSEERNEQFF.

The V gene is TRBV28, the J gene TRBJ1-1; possible D gene TRBD1, 6 bases. Trimming took 6 bases from V and 1 from J, leaving 9 bases between them. The germline V gene encodes CDR1 MDHEN and CDR2 SYDVKM. There are 13 residues in the CDR3. The CDR3 DNA follows: TGTGCCAGCAGACAGGGTCCGAACACTGAAGCTTTCTTT. Protein: CASRQGPNTEAFF. The variable domain in full, completed from reference TRBV28 and TRBJ1-1, reads DVKVTQSSRYLVKRTGEKVFLECVQDMDHENMFWYRQDPGLGLRLIYFSYDVKMKEKGDIPEGYSVSREKKERFSLILESASTNQTSMYLCASRQGPNTEAFFGQGTRLTVV.

The chain recombines TRBV6-1 with TRBJ1-5, with D unclear. The V end lost 6 bases, the J end lost 7 bases, and 16 bases lay between the germline ends. The CDR3 loop spans 14 amino acids. The V gene's germline CDR1 is MNHNS and CDR2 SASEGT. In nucleotides, the CDR3 is TGTGCCAGCAGGTATCTCGGGGTTCACCAGCCCCAGCATTTT. Its protein product is CASRYLGVHQPQHF.

The gene calls are TRBV7-6 and TRBJ2-7; weak D call: TRBD2 (5 bases). V lost 2 bases and J 2 bases, leaving 10 bases between the germline ends. The CDR3 consists of 14 residues. Germline CDR1 SGHVS, CDR2 FNYEAQ. The CDR3 loop is CASSLTGNTYEQYF. The CDR3 DNA sequence: TGTGCCAGCAGCTTAACGGGAAATACCTACGAGCAGTACTTC.

This clone was observed a few times. The chain has TRBV19 and TRBJ2-2, with 9 bases that match TRBD2. V shed 4 bases, J shed 7 bases, and the junction held 4 bases outside the gene matches. The CDR3 is 14 residues long. Germline V gene lookup returns CDR1 LNHDA and CDR2 SQIVND (reference sequence). This chain's CDR3 is CASSSGRVGGELFF. The CDR3 DNA is TGTGCCAGTAGTAGCGGGAGGGTTGGCGGGGAGCTGTTTTTT.

This clone was seen a handful of times. The chain carries TRBV7-2 and TRBJ2-1; 9 nucleotides line up with TRBD2. Germline trimming cut 5 bases from V and 5 bases from J; bases unmatched to any gene: 13. CDR3 size: 17 residues. Germline values: CDR1 SGHTA, CDR2 FQGNSA. CDR3 nucleotides: TGTGCCAGCAGCGTCGGGGGAAGCGGGGGGAGGAACAATGAGCAGTTCTTC. Residues: CASSVGGSGGRNNEQFF.

This clone has more than one count but fewer than ten. This chain joins TRBV30 and TRBJ1-4, with D unclear. The CDR3 has 14 amino acids. V was clipped by 1 base and J by 6 bases, with 12 bases between them. Germline V CDR1 and CDR2: GTSNPN, SVGIG (reference sequence). The chain's CDR3 is CAWSERATYEKLFF. The CDR3 nucleotides are TGTGCCTGGAGTGAGAGGGCCACTTATGAAAAACTGTTTTTT.

The chain employs TRBV19 and TRBJ1-3; D call uncertain. This CDR3 spans 16 amino acids. Germline-derived CDR1 and CDR2 are LNHDA and SQIVND (reference sequence). Trimming pared 1 base from V and 4 bases from J, leaving 14 bases between. In DNA form, the CDR3 reads TGTGCCAGTAGTATAGCGGCAGGCTCGGGGGGAAACACCATATATTTT. This encodes CASSIAAGSGGNTIYF. The entire variable domain, with the rest obtained from reference TRBV19 and TRBJ1-3, is as follows: DGGITQSPKYLFRKEGQNVTLSCEQNLNHDAMYWYRQDPGQGLRLIYYSQIVNDFQKGDIAEGYSVSREKKESFPLTVTSAQKNPTAFYLCASSIAAGSGGNTIYFGEGSWLTVV.

The J gene is TRBJ2-3, the V gene TRBV25-1; 12 bases line up with TRBD1. The CDR3 extends over 14 amino acids. Germline trimming cut 7 bases from V and 7 bases from J; bases unmatched to any gene: 6. Germline V gene data show CDR1 as MGHDK and CDR2 as SYGVNS. The CDR3 loop is CASTGTGGKNTQYF. The CDR3 DNA reads as TGTGCCAGCACCGGGACAGGGGGCAAGAATACGCAGTATTTT.

The V and J genes are TRBV5-1 and TRBJ2-3, with TRBD2 identical over 8 bases. This CDR3 is 15 amino acids long. Germline CDR1 and CDR2: SGHRS and YFSETQ. Trimming removed 4 bases from V and 2 bases from J; junction bases left unmatched: 6. The CDR3 sequence: CASSRLAGITDTQYF. The CDR3 nucleotides are TGCGCCAGCAGCCGATTAGCGGGGATCACAGATACGCAGTATTTT.

V usage is TRBV5-4 and J usage is TRBJ2-1; D perhaps matches TRBD2 (6 bases). Trimming pared 5 bases from V and 10 bases from J, leaving 13 bases between. The CDR3 covers 12 residues. Per the germline V gene, CDR1 is SGHNT and CDR2 is YYREEE (reference sequence). The CDR3 bases are TGTGCCAGCAGGCCACAGGCGGGAGAGCAGTTCTTC. Translation gives CASRPQAGEQFF.

The chain recombines TRBV28 with TRBJ1-5, with D unresolved. The CDR3 loop spans 12 amino acids. CDR1 and CDR2 from the germline V gene are MDHEN and SYDVKM. The V gene lost 3 bases and the J gene lost 9 bases, with 9 bases spanning the gap. The DNA of the CDR3 is TGTGCCAGCAGTTTGCCCTACCGGCCCCAGCATTTT. Residues: CASSLPYRPQHF.

This clone has only a few counts. This chain links TRBV7-9 with TRBJ2-1, with unresolved D. The CDR3 sequence is 17 residues long. From germline, CDR1 is SEHNR and CDR2 FQNEAQ (reference sequence). Trimming pared 1 base from V and 0 bases from J, leaving 13 bases between. The CDR3 DNA follows: TGTGCCAGCAGCTTAGGAGGCGGTTTGAGCTCCTACAATGAGCAGTTCTTC. Residues: CASSLGGGLSSYNEQFF.

This clone was picked up one time. The chain is built from TRBV30 and TRBJ2-3; 8 bases map to TRBD1. The CDR3 loop spans 14 amino acids. Germline CDR1 is GTSNPN and CDR2 is SVGIG (reference sequence). Trimming removed 5 bases from V and 1 base from J; junction bases left unmatched: 5. The CDR3 reads CAWGTGSGTDTQYF. In nucleotides, the CDR3 is TGTGCCTGGGGGACAGGTTCCGGCACAGATACGCAGTATTTT. Full variable domain (outside the CDR3, taken from reference TRBV30 and TRBJ2-3): SQTIHQWPATLVQPVGSPLSLECTVEGTSNPNLYWYRQAAGRGLQLLFYSVGIGQISSEVPQNLSASRPQDRQFILSSKKLLLSDSGFYLCAWGTGSGTDTQYFGPGTRLTVL.

This sequence joins TRBV9 and TRBJ2-1; D is uncertain. Germline CDR1 reads SGDLS; CDR2 reads YYNGEE. V shed 0 bases and J shed 0 bases, with 10 bases lying between them. The CDR3 has 16 residues. The DNA for the CDR3 is TGTGCCAGCAGCGTAGCCCCGCGAAGCTCCTACAATGAGCAGTTCTTC. Amino acids: CASSVAPRSSYNEQFF.

This chain connects TRBV6-5 to TRBJ2-5, with 8 positions matching TRBD2. Germline assignment: CDR1 MNHEY and CDR2 SVGAGI. V gave up 6 bases and J gave up 2 bases; unmatched junction bases: 5. The CDR3 is 14 residues long. The CDR3 sequence is CASRPIAGQETQYF. As DNA, the CDR3 is TGTGCCAGCAGGCCGATAGCGGGACAAGAGACCCAGTACTTC.

The chain recombines TRBV30 with TRBJ2-1; D perhaps matches TRBD2 (6 bases). V lost 5 bases and J 7 bases, leaving 18 bases between the germline ends. This CDR3 region has 14 residues. Per the germline V gene, CDR1 is GTSNPN and CDR2 is SVGIG (reference sequence). CDR3 coding DNA: TGTGCCTGGGGACCCCGACTAGGGGCGAATGAGCAGTTCTTC. Translation: CAWGPRLGANEQFF.

This sequence joins TRBV9 and TRBJ2-3, with D uncertain. The V gene lost 4 bases and the J gene lost 4 bases, with 13 bases spanning the gap. CDR1 is SGDLS and CDR2 is YYNGEE in the germline V gene. CDR3 length equals 14 residues. As DNA, the CDR3 is TGTGCCAGCAGCCGTAGCTCCATCGCAGATACGCAGTATTTT. This translates into CASSRSSIADTQYF.

The rearrangement uses TRBV27 and TRBJ1-5, with D perhaps TRBD1 (6 bases). CDR3 length: 17 residues. Trimming shortened V by 4 bases and J by 1 base, and 17 bases separated the two germline ends. The germline V gene has CDR1 MNHEY and CDR2 SMNVEV (reference sequence). The CDR3 nucleotides read TGTGCCAGCAGTTCCCTCGGGGGGCCAAAAAGCAATCAGCCCCAGCATTTT. This encodes CASSSLGGPKSNQPQHF.

The chain has TRBV4-2 and TRBJ2-2; D gene uncertain. Germline V gives CDR1 LGHNA, CDR2 YNFKEQ. The CDR3 covers 15 residues. V dropped 4 bases and J dropped 5 bases, with 14 bases sitting between them. CDR3 DNA: TGTGCCAGCAGCCCCACAACAGCAATAACCGGGGAGCTGTTTTTT. It specifies CASSPTTAITGELFF.

The V call is TRBV4-2, the J call TRBJ2-1; a weak D match, TRBD2 (5 bases). Trimming cost V 4 bases and J 8 bases, with 18 bases left between them. The CDR3 is 15 residues long. Germline-derived CDR1 and CDR2 are LGHNA and YNFKEQ. The CDR3 here is CASSLQRESRYEQFF. The CDR3 region has the DNA TGTGCCAGCAGCCTTCAACGGGAAAGCCGGTATGAGCAGTTCTTC.

V usage is TRBV28 and J usage is TRBJ1-4; TRBD1 matches at 12 bases. CDR3 length: 16 residues. From germline, CDR1 is MDHEN and CDR2 SYDVKM. The ends lost 5 bases at V and 7 bases at J; junction bases unmatched: 8. CDR3 amino acids: CASSPEGQGASEKLFF. CDR3 nucleotides: TGTGCCAGCAGTCCCGAGGGACAGGGGGCTAGTGAAAAACTGTTTTTT. Based on the CDR3 plus reference TRBV28 and TRBJ1-4, the full variable domain is DVKVTQSSRYLVKRTGEKVFLECVQDMDHENMFWYRQDPGLGLRLIYFSYDVKMKEKGDIPEGYSVSREKKERFSLILESASTNQTSMYLCASSPEGQGASEKLFFGSGTQLSVL.

The V and J genes are TRBV19 and TRBJ2-1; D perhaps matches TRBD1 (6 bases). The CDR3 runs to 12 residues. Germline CDR1 is LNHDA and CDR2 is SQIVND (reference sequence). V dropped 5 bases and J dropped 10 bases, with 12 bases sitting between them. DNA for the CDR3: TGTGCCAGTAGTCTTACCCAGGGGGAGCAGTTCTTC. Translation gives CASSLTQGEQFF.